This entry lists 7 T cell receptor beta chains sequenced from one sample in a study of blood T cell repertoires in COVID-19. Only in-frame clones appear in the TCRdb table, and some are missing; sequencing was by immunoSEQ multiplex PCR. The table has roughly 150,000 clones, more than 75% seen once. The sample consisted of peripheral blood. All receptors derive from a man in his fifties or sixties with acute or convalescent COVID-19.

This clone was seen only a few times. This sequence joins TRBV19 and TRBJ2-1, with TRBD2 matching over 10 bases. The V segment lost 3 bases and the J segment 1 base; nucleotides outside the gene matches: 12. Germline V gives CDR1 LNHDA, CDR2 SQIVND (reference sequence). The CDR3 has 19 amino acids. The CDR3: CASSMPTPASGRSYNEQFF. The CDR3 DNA reads TGTGCCAGTAGTATGCCAACCCCTGCTAGCGGGAGATCCTACAATGAGCAGTTCTTC. Full variable domain (missing parts from reference TRBV19 and TRBJ2-1): DGGITQSPKYLFRKEGQNVTLSCEQNLNHDAMYWYRQDPGQGLRLIYYSQIVNDFQKGDIAEGYSVSREKKESFPLTVTSAQKNPTAFYLCASSMPTPASGRSYNEQFFGPGTRLTVL.

This clone was seen repeatedly, ten times or more. This chain uses TRBV3-1 (or the pseudogene TRBV3-2) with TRBJ2-1; possible D gene TRBD2, 7 bases. Germline V gives CDR1 LGHDT, CDR2 YNNKEL (reference sequence). V was pared by 6 bases and J by 5 bases, with 17 bases between. This CDR3 has 15 amino acids. The CDR3 region is CASRHRGAGNNEQFF. The DNA for the CDR3 is TGTGCCAGCAGGCATCGGGGGGCGGGTAACAATGAGCAGTTCTTC.

This clone was counted a single time. This chain joins TRBV6-5 and TRBJ2-7, with 7 bases fitting TRBD2. The ends lost 2 bases at V and 5 bases at J; junction bases unmatched: 3. This CDR3 is 13 amino acids long. Per germline, CDR1 MNHEY and CDR2 SVGAGI. CDR3 DNA: TGTGCCAGCAGTTACCGGGCGGGAGACGAGCAGTACTTC. This translates into CASSYRAGDEQYF.

The gene calls are TRBV6-5 and TRBJ2-2; unclear D gene. Trimming took off 2 bases at V and 6 bases at J, with 7 bases between the two ends. The germline V gene encodes CDR1 MNHEY and CDR2 SVGAGI. This CDR3 has 13 amino acids. CDR3: CASSYSMAGELFF. The DNA for the CDR3 is TGTGCCAGCAGTTACAGCATGGCCGGGGAGCTGTTTTTT.

The chain uses TRBV29-1 and TRBJ1-5; 9 bases align to TRBD1. Germline CDR1 SQVTM, CDR2 ANQGSEA. V was clipped by 7 bases and J by 5 bases; unmatched bases: 3. CDR3 length: 12 residues. CDR3 region: CSAGDRDQPQHF. The CDR3 coding sequence is TGCAGCGCAGGGGACAGGGATCAGCCCCAGCATTTT.

The chain employs TRBV10-3 and TRBJ1-2; D might be TRBD1 (6 bases). Per the germline V gene, CDR1 is ENHRY and CDR2 is SYGVKD. The CDR3 has 14 amino acids. Trimming removed 3 bases from V and 4 bases from J, with 12 bases in between. The chain's CDR3 is CAISDWTETYGYTF. In nucleotides, the CDR3 is TGTGCCATCAGTGATTGGACAGAAACCTATGGCTACACCTTC.

This clone was picked up a small number of times. V is TRBV30 and J is TRBJ1-2; 8 positions match TRBD1. Per germline, CDR1 GTSNPN and CDR2 SVGIG (reference sequence). This CDR3 comprises 13 residues. J lost 8 bases, V lost 5 bases, and 10 bases had no gene match. As DNA, the CDR3 is TGTGCCTGGGCTAGGGACAGGCCAAGGGGCTACACCTTC. Encoded protein: CAWARDRPRGYTF.